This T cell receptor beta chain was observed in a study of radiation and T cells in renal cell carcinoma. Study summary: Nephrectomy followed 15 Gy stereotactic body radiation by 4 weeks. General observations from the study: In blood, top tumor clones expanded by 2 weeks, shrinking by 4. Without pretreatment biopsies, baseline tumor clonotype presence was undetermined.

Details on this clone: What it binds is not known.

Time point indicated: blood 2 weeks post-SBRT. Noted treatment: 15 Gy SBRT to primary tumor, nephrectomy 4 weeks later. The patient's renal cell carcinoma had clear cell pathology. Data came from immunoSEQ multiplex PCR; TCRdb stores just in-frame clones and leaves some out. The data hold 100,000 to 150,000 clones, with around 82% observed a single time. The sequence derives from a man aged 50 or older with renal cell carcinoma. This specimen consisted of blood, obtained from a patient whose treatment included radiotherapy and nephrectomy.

CDR3 DNA: TGTGCCAGCAGTACAGTGTATAGCAATCAGCCCCAGCATTTT. It specifies CASSTVYSNQPQHF. The chain has TRBV7-2 and TRBJ1-5, with D hard to call. V gave up 6 bases and J gave up 0 bases, with 9 bases separating them. The length of the CDR3 is 14 residues. Germline V gene data show CDR1 as SGHTA and CDR2 as FQGNSA.